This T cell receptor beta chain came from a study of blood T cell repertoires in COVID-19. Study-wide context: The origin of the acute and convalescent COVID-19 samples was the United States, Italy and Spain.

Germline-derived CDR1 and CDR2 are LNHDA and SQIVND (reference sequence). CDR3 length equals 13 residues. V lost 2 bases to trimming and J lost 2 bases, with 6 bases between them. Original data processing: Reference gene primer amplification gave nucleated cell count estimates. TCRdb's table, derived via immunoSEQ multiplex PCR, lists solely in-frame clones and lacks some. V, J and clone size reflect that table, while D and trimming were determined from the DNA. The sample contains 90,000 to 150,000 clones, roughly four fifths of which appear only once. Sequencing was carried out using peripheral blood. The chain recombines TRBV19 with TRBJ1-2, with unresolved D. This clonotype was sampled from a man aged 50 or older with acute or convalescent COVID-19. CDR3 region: CASSILANYGYTF. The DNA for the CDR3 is TGTGCCAGTAGTATACTCGCGAACTATGGCTACACCTTC.